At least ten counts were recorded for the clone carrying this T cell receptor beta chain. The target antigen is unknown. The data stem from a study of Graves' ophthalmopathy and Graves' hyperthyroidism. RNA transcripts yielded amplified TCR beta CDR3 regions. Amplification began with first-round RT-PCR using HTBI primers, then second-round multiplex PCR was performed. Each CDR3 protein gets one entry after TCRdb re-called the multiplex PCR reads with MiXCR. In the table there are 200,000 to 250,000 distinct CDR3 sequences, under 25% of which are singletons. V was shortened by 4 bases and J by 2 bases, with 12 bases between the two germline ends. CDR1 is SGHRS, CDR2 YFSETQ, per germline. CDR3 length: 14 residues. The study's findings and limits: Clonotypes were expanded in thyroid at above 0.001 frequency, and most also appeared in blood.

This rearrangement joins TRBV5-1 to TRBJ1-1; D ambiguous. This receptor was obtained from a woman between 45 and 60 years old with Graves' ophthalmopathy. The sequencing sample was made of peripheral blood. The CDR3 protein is CASSPTAGNTEAFF. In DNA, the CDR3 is TGCGCCAGCAGCCCAACGGCAGGAAACACTGAAGCTTTCTTT.